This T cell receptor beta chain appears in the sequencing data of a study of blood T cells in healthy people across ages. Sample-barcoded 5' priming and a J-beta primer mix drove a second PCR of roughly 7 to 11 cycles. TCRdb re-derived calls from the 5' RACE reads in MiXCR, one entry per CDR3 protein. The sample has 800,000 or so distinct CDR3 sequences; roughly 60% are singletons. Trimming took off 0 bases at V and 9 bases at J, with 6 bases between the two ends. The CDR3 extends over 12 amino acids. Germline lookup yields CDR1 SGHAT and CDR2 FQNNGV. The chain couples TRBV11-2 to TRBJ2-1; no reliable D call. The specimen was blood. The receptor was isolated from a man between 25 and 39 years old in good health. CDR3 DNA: TGTGCCAGCAGCTTAGATCGGACTGAGCAGTTCTTC. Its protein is CASSLDRTEQFF.